The rows below give T cell receptor beta chains drawn from one sample of a study of early T cells in non-severe SARS-CoV-2 infection. Each CDR3 protein gets one entry after TCRdb re-called the 5' RACE reads with MiXCR. The table has 80,000 or so distinct CDR3 sequences, about 14% seen once. Material for sequencing was whole blood. The receptors were gathered from an adult who was a healthcare worker with PCR-confirmed SARS-CoV-2 infection or an uninfected control (not recorded which). Both conserved end residues are part of each CDR3. Fields, in order: V gene, CDR3 protein.

TRBV5-1 CASSHDPRGLVAKNIQYF
TRBV21-1 CASSGEPRARASNEQFF
TRBV20-1 CSARDTPGRVQGNEQFF
TRBV5-1 CASSLVRGSNTEAFF
TRBV11-3 CASSLWDRVTEQFF
TRBV4-1 CASSQEVDSNQPQHF
TRBV24-1 CATSDPAALWETQYF
TRBV20-1 CSARSGTSVGQETQYF
TRBV14 CASSQDWGFYNEQFF
TRBV5-1 CASSLRGGKNTGELFF
TRBV20-1 CSARAPRENQPQHF
TRBV7-3 CASSLSQGETQYF
TRBV4-1 CASSDPLDRGNEQFF
TRBV3-1 CASSQVLAGQKYF
TRBV6-1 CASSAGFDTDTQYF
TRBV11-2 CASSLASSYEQYF
TRBV5-1 CASSRQSGDTQYF
TRBV29-1 CSVAVSGGNQPQHF
TRBV29-1 CSGSRASGRNEQFF
TRBV3-1 CASSQERGAYEQYF
TRBV20-1 CSARGFRGNQETQYF
TRBV10-1 CASSESAWAGGTGELFF
TRBV5-1 CASSLPTGTGSYEQYF
TRBV20-1 CSASRAGANEKLFF
TRBV4-1 CASSQVTGETYEQYF
TRBV4-1 CASSHLGVRTLLNEQFF
TRBV3-1 CASSLTPSEQFF
TRBV5-1 CASTFRAGNYGYTF
TRBV6-1 CASSSDSNYGYTF
TRBV5-1 CASTSLLAGGTDTQYF
TRBV18 CASSPSRRESPLHF
TRBV7-8 CASSSVGGANNEQYF
TRBV5-6 CASSPGQGFSYEQYF
TRBV20-1 CSASSGANVLTF
TRBV5-6 CASSFTRAREQYF
TRBV6-5 CASSYQLGTQYF
TRBV29-1 CSVLNTEAFF
TRBV6-1 CASSGPTGTDTQYF
TRBV12-3/TRBV12-4 CASSLQGMSTEAFF
TRBV2 CASSVVEANTGELFF
TRBV2 CASKGQRDQPQHF
TRBV2 CASPGSYNEQFF
TRBV7-9 CASSPRTFTDETQYF
TRBV5-6 CASSAFLGGQRAYEQYF
TRBV14 CASSQYSNQPQHF
TRBV29-1 CSVGVQGNYYEQYF
TRBV6-1 CASRNPVRVSYNEQFF
TRBV18 CASSPPSGAGANVLTF
TRBV9 CASSVAGSGSHNEQFF
TRBV20-1 CSARGRTGSTDTQYF
TRBV5-1 CASSFGDNTEAFF
TRBV13 CASTPPGRTGELFF
TRBV20-1 CSARDGTQKAFF
TRBV19 CASSIGWGGARTGELFF
TRBV7-3 CASSPLGTVESEQFF